The rows below give T cell receptor beta chains drawn from one sample of a study of blood T cell repertoires in COVID-19. The data were produced by immunoSEQ multiplex PCR, yet TCRdb's version contains in-frame clones alone and is incomplete. The table records 80,000 to 100,000 clones, 91% of them present only once. Sequencing was carried out using peripheral blood. These TCRs come from a human donor with active COVID-19. The donor label of this sample is uncertain. The CDR3 runs from the conserved cysteine through the conserved F or W. Each record gives: J gene, clone size, D gene, V gene, CDR3 DNA, CDR3 protein. A D gene is named only where the DNA matches it firmly. Size is stated for part of the rows, as once, few or many counts, or as a class when the clone is expanded.

TRBJ2-7 | once | TRBD1 | TRBV9 | TGTGCCAGCAGCCTCGGCGGGGACAGGGGAGACGAGCAGTACTTC | CASSLGGDRGDEQYF
TRBJ2-1 | - | - | TRBV28 | TGTGCCAGCAAGTCCCCCAGGGGCGGGAATGAGCAGTTCTTC | CASKSPRGGNEQFF
TRBJ2-1 | - | - | TRBV5-5 | TGTGCCAGCAGCTTCCCGAGGGCGTACAATGAGCAGTTCTTC | CASSFPRAYNEQFF
TRBJ2-3 | - | TRBD2 | TRBV6-2/TRBV6-3 | TGTGCCAGCAGCAGCGGACTAGCGGGGGGAGCCGATACGCAGTATTTT | CASSSGLAGGADTQYF
TRBJ2-7 | - | TRBD2 | TRBV4-3 | TGCGCCAGCAGCCAAGACCTAGCGGGGAACTACGAGCAGTACTTC | CASSQDLAGNYEQYF
TRBJ2-3 | - | - | TRBV5-4 | TGTGCCAGCAGCTTGGGGGGGGTGAGGAGCACAGATACGCAGTATTTT | CASSLGGVRSTDTQYF
TRBJ2-5 | once | - | TRBV6-9 | TGTGCCAGCAGATACAGGTCCCGAGAGACCCAGTACTTC | CASRYRSRETQYF
TRBJ1-6 | - | - | TRBV5-4 | TGTGCCAGCAGCTTGGACAGGGTGGCTAATTCACCCCTCCACTTT | CASSLDRVANSPLHF
TRBJ1-6 | - | - | TRBV21-1 | TGTGCCAGCAGCAAAGCTAGGTGGGACAGGGGGGGTTCACCCCTCCACTTT | CASSKARWDRGGSPLHF
TRBJ1-5 | - | - | TRBV6-1 | TGTGCCAGCAGTGTTCCGGGGGGCGGAAGCAATCAGCCCCAGCATTTT | CASSVPGGGSNQPQHF
TRBJ2-2 | - | TRBD1 | TRBV27 | TGTGCCAGCAGTTTAAGCGCAGGGGGCTTGGGCGGGGAGCTGTTTTTT | CASSLSAGGLGGELFF
TRBJ1-2 | - | - | TRBV6-2/TRBV6-3 | TGTGCCAGCAGTTACTCGGTTGGGAGGAAGGTTAACTATGGCTACACCTTC | CASSYSVGRKVNYGYTF
TRBJ2-2 | - | - | TRBV11-3 | TGTGCCAGCAGTAGGGGGGGGCCCACCGGGGAGCTGTTTTTT | CASSRGGPTGELFF
TRBJ2-7 | - | - | TRBV20-1 | TGCAGTGCTAGTCCGCCTTACCTACACGAGCAGTACTTC | CSASPPYLHEQYF
TRBJ1-5 | - | - | TRBV9 | TGTGCCAGCAGCGTAAAAGGGGGTAGCAATCAGCCCCAGCATTTT | CASSVKGGSNQPQHF
TRBJ2-5 | - | - | TRBV24-1 | TGTGCCACCAGTGATCCACTAACAGGGCAAGAGACCCAGTACTTC | CATSDPLTGQETQYF
TRBJ2-1 | - | TRBD2 | TRBV10-3 | TGTGCCATCAGGGATAGCGGGGGGCCCTACAATGAGCAGTTCTTC | CAIRDSGGPYNEQFF
TRBJ2-5 | - | TRBD2 | TRBV2 | TGTGCCAGCAGTGCATCGGGGGGAGAGACCCAGTACTTC | CASSASGGETQYF
TRBJ2-3 | - | TRBD2 | TRBV6-1 | TGTGCCAGCAGTGAAGAGGCGGGGGGGAGAATAGATACGCAGTATTTT | CASSEEAGGRIDTQYF
TRBJ2-7 | - | TRBD1 | TRBV11-2 | TGTGCCAGCAGCTTAGATTCGACAGGGGGGCGTCAGCAGTACTTC | CASSLDSTGGRQQYF
TRBJ2-2 | - | TRBD1 | TRBV7-2 | TGTGCCAGCGGAGAGGGGGCTCGGGAGGAGCTGTTTTTT | CASGEGAREELFF
TRBJ2-2 | - | TRBD1 | TRBV27 | TGTGCCAGCGGCCGGGACAGGGTGTACACCGGGGAGCTGTTTTTT | CASGRDRVYTGELFF
TRBJ1-3 | - | TRBD1 | TRBV6-5 | TGTGCCAGCAGGGACAGGGGGCTCGAAAACACCATATATTTT | CASRDRGLENTIYF
TRBJ1-6 | - | - | TRBV19 | TGTGCCAGTAGTCCTCCCTTGCTGGGGGGTTCACCCCTCCACTTT | CASSPPLLGGSPLHF
TRBJ2-7 | - | - | TRBV11-1 | TGTGCCAGCAGCTTAGGACTAACCTACGAGCAGTACTTC | CASSLGLTYEQYF
TRBJ2-5 | - | TRBD2 | TRBV28 | TGTGCCAGCAATCCTAAAGGGGGTAGGCGACTAGCGGGGGTCGTCCAAGAGACCCAGTACTTC | CASNPKGGRRLAGVVQETQYF
TRBJ2-7 | - | TRBD1 | TRBV7-9 | TGTGCCAGCAGCCCAGACCCGGGACAGGGCTCCTACGAGCAGTACTTC | CASSPDPGQGSYEQYF
TRBJ2-1 | - | TRBD2 | TRBV2 | TGTGCCACTAAACTAAGGACTAGCGGGGGACATGAGCAGTTCTTC | CATKLRTSGGHEQFF
TRBJ1-5 | - | TRBD1 | TRBV12-3/TRBV12-4 | TGTGCCAGCAGTTCGGGACAGGAGCCCCAGCATTTT | CASSSGQEPQHF
TRBJ1-3 | - | - | TRBV7-3 | TGTGCCAGCAGCTTGGGTACAGGGAACCCTGGAAACACCATATATTTT | CASSLGTGNPGNTIYF
TRBJ2-5 | - | - | TRBV7-3 | TGTGCCAGCAGCGCCGGGAATCAAGAGACCCAGTACTTC | CASSAGNQETQYF
TRBJ2-3 | - | TRBD2 | TRBV10-3 | TGTGCCATCGGGGCGGGGGGCATAACAGATACGCAGTATTTT | CAIGAGGITDTQYF
TRBJ1-2 | once | TRBD1 | TRBV3-1/TRBV3-2 | TGTGCCAGCAGCCAAGGACAGGGGGCGGGGTATGGCTACACCTTC | CASSQGQGAGYGYTF
TRBJ2-5 | - | TRBD1 | TRBV2 | TGTGCCAGCAGTGAAGCGGGGGGACAGGGGGTTGAGACCCAGTACTTC | CASSEAGGQGVETQYF
TRBJ1-5 | once | TRBD1 | TRBV19 | TGTGCCAGTAGATGGGGACAGGGACCCCTAAATCAGCCCCAGCATTTT | CASRWGQGPLNQPQHF